The sample holds a few counts of the clone carrying this TCR beta chain. Antigen: not known. These data are taken from a study of T cell responses to AZD1222 COVID-19 vaccine. Study context: Second-dose groups at about 4 or about 12 weeks were pooled.

Data came from immunoSEQ multiplex PCR; TCRdb stores just in-frame clones and leaves some out. This table has 130,000 or so clones, about 82% appearing once. General study results and limits: Compared with day 0, the breadth and depth of the Spike-specific TCR repertoire rose significantly after two doses of AZD1222. Among vaccine-associated CD4 TCRs, coverage spanned spike, with dominance at 160-218 and 743-854.

This CDR3 has 14 amino acids. V lost 6 bases to trimming and J lost 2 bases; unmatched junction nucleotides: 5. The germline V gene has CDR1 SGHKS and CDR2 YYEKEE (reference sequence). The sequences come from peripheral blood, collected on day 0 of AZD1222 vaccination. The chain combines TRBV5-5 with TRBJ2-5; TRBD2 aligns across 9 bases. The TCR sequence derives from an adult in good health. The CDR3 coding sequence is TGTGCCAGCATGACTAGCGGAATACAAGAGACCCAGTACTTC. Amino acid sequence: CASMTSGIQETQYF.